This T cell receptor beta chain is drawn from a study of cytotoxic CD8 clonotypes in ibrutinib-treated CLL. CDR1 KGHSY and CDR2 FQNENV come from the germline V gene. V shed 3 bases, J shed 4 bases, and the junction held 5 bases outside the gene matches. The CDR3 consists of 14 residues. This table comes from immunoSEQ multiplex PCR, and its TCRdb copy is limited to in-frame clones, with some not included. The table records a few hundred thousand clones, around 66% of them present only once. This TCR was sampled from a human donor with chronic lymphocytic leukemia. Sample: PBMCs, taken after 36 months of ibrutinib treatment. The chain combines TRBV16 with TRBJ2-7; 8 bases match TRBD1. The CDR3 here is CASSQMDRDYEQYF. CDR3 in DNA: TGTGCCAGCAGCCAGATGGACAGGGATTACGAGCAGTACTTC.